These 2 T cell receptor beta chains originate from one sample sequenced in a study of blood T cell repertoires in COVID-19. Produced via immunoSEQ multiplex PCR; TCRdb's table is partial and in-frame only. Of 300,000 to 450,000 clones listed, more than 75% were seen once; the top ten hold 3%. The sequenced sample was peripheral blood. Receptors were obtained from a human donor in a cohort sampled during active COVID-19.

The genes are TRBV18 and TRBJ2-1; D may be TRBD2 (6 bases). CDR3 length: 15 amino acids. The germline V and J ends were trimmed by 6 bases and 3 bases, with 15 bases remaining between them. Germline V lookup: CDR1 KGHSH, CDR2 LQKENI. The CDR3 sequence: CASSLLSGDYNEQFF. The CDR3, as DNA: TGTGCCAGCTCTCTACTTTCGGGGGACTACAATGAGCAGTTCTTC.

The chain is built from TRBV15 and TRBJ1-5; D gene ambiguous. V was clipped by 5 bases and J by 7 bases, with 9 bases between them. There are 12 residues in the CDR3. Germline CDR1 and CDR2: LNHNV and YYDKDF (reference sequence). The CDR3 bases are TGTGCCACCAGCGCTGGAGAACAGCCCCAGCATTTT. Protein product: CATSAGEQPQHF. Full variable domain (missing parts from reference TRBV15 and TRBJ1-5): DAMVIQNPRYQVTQFGKPVTLSCSQTLNHNVMYWYQQKSSQAPKLLFHYYDKDFNNEADTPDNFQSRRPNTSFCFLDIRSPGLGDTAMYLCATSAGEQPQHFGDGTRLSIL.